The TCR beta chain under discussion was sequenced for a study of OX40 agonist ivuxolimab in advanced cancers. As for the study in general: The drug used for patients, ivuxolimab, was an agonistic anti-OX40 (CD134) antibody. Study-wide results and limits: Some nonresponders also had low normalized T-cell clonal expansion.

This clone showed up just once. Its target is not known. Patients were ruled out by autoimmune disease history or systemic immunosuppression. Germline V CDR1 and CDR2: SNHLY, FYNNEI. The CDR3 loop spans 15 amino acids. V lost 0 bases and J 5 bases, leaving 13 bases between the germline ends. Clones were sequenced by immunoSEQ multiplex PCR, and TCRdb holds only the in-frame ones, with some missing. The repertoire consists of roughly 110,000 clones, with 90% occurring once and the leading ten covering around 0.48%. This sequence joins TRBV2 and TRBJ2-5; D uncertain. The source is an adult with an advanced solid tumor such as melanoma, head and neck, liver or kidney cancer. The sample was CD4+ or CD8+ T cells sorted from blood, taken in a trial of the OX40 agonist ivuxolimab. This chain's CDR3 is CASSEALHGRETQYF. DNA for the CDR3: TGTGCCAGCAGTGAAGCGCTTCATGGGCGCGAGACCCAGTACTTC.